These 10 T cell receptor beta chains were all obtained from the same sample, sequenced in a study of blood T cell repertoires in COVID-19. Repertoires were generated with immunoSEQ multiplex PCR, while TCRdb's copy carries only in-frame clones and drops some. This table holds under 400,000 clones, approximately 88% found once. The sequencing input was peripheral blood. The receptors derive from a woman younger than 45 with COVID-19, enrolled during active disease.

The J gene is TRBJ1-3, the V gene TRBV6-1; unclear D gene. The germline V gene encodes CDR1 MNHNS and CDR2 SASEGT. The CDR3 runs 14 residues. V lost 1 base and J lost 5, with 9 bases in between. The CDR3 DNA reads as TGTGCCAGCAGTGAAGGGTTGGAGAGAAACACCATATATTTT. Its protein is CASSEGLERNTIYF.

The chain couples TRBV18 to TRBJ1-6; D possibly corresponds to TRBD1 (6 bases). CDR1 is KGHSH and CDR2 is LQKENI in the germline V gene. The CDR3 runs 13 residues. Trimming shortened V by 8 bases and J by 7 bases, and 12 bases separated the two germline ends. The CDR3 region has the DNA TGTGCCAGCCGCACAGGGCAAAATTCACCCCTCCACTTT. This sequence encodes CASRTGQNSPLHF.

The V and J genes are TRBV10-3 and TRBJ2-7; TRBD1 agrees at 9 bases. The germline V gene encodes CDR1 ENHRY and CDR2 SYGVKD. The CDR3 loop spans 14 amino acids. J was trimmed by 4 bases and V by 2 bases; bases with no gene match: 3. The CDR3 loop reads CAISEDRGTYEQYV. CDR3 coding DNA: TGTGCCATCAGTGAGGACAGGGGGACTTACGAGCAGTACGTC.

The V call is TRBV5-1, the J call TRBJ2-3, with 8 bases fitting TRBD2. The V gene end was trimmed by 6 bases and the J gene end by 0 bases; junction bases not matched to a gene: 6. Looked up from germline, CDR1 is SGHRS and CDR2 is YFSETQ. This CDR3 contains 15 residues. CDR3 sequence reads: CASTPRGGSTDTQYF. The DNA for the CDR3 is TGCGCCAGCACCCCCCGGGGGGGGAGCACAGATACGCAGTATTTT.

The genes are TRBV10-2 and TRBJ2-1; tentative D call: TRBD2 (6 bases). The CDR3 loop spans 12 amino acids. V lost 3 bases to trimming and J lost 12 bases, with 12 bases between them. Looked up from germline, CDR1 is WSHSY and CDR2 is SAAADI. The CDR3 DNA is TGCGCCAGCAGTGATATGGGGCGGGGGCAGTTCTTC. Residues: CASSDMGRGQFF.

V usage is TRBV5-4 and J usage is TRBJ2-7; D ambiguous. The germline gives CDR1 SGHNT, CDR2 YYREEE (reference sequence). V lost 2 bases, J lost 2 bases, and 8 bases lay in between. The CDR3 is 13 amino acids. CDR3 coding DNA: TGTGCCAGCAGCTTCGGCCTAGCCTACGAGCAGTACTTC. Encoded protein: CASSFGLAYEQYF.

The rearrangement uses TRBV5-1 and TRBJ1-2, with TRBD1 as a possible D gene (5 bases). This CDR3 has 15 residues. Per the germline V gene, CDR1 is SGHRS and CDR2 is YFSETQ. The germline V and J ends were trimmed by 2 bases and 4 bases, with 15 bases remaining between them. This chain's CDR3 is CASSFGTAGGYGYTF. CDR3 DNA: TGCGCCAGCAGCTTTGGGACCGCGGGGGGCTATGGCTACACCTTC.

CDR3 in amino acids: CASSVRDNTEAFF. In DNA form, the CDR3 reads TGTGCCAGCAGCGTTCGAGATAACACTGAAGCTTTCTTT. The chain links TRBV9 to TRBJ1-1, with D unclear. CDR3 length: 13 residues. The germline CDR1 and CDR2 sequences are SGDLS and YYNGEE. Trimming shortened V by 2 bases and J by 2 bases, and 7 bases separated the two germline ends.

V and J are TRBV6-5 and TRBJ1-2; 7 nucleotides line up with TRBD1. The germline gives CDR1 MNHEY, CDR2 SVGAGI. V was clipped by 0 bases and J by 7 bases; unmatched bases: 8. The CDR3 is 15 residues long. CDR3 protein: CASSYSLTGEAGYTF. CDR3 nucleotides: TGTGCCAGCAGTTACTCACTTACAGGGGAGGCTGGCTACACCTTC.

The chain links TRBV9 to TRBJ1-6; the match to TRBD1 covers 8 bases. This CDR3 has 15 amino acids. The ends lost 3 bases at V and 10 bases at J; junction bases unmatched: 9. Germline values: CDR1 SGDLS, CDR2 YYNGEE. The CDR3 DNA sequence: TGTGCCAGCAGCGCATCGACAGGGGATGAGTCACCCCTCCACTTT. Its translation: CASSASTGDESPLHF.